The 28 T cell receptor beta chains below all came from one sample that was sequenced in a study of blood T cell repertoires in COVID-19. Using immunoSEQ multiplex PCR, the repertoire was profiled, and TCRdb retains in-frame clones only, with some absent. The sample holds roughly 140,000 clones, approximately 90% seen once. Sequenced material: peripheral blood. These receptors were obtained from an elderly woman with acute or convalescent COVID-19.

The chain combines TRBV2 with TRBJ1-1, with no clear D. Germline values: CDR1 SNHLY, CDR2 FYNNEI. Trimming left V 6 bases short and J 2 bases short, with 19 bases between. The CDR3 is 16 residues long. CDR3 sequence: CASSPLAPEINTEAFF. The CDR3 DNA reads TGTGCCAGCAGCCCCCTAGCACCGGAGATTAACACTGAAGCTTTCTTT.

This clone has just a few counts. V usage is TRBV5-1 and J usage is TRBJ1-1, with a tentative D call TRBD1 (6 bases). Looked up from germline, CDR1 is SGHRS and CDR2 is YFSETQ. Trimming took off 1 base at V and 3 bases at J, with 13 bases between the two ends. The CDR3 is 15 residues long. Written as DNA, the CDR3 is TGCGCCAGCAGCTTGATGCCAGGGGCGGACACTGAAGCTTTCTTT. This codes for CASSLMPGADTEAFF.

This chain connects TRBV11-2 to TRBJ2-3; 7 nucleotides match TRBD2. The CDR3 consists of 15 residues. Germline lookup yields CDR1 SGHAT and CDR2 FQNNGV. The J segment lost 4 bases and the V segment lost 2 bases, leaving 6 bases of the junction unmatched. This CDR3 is CASSLIGAGADTQYF. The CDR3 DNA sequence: TGTGCCAGCAGCTTAATTGGGGCGGGGGCAGATACGCAGTATTTT.

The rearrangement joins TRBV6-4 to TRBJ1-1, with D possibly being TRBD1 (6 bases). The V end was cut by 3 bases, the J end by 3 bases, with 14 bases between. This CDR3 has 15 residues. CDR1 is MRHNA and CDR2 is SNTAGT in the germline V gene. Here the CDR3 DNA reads TGTGCCAGCAGTGATAGACAGGCCAGCGACACTGAAGCTTTCTTT. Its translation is CASSDRQASDTEAFF.

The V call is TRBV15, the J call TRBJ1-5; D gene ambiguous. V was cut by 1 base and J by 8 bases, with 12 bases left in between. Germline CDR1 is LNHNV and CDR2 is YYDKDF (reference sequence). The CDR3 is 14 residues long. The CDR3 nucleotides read TGTGCCACCAGCAGAGCCCCAGGCGGGGAGCCCCAGCATTTT. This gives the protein CATSRAPGGEPQHF.

CDR3 amino acids: CASSVTGELFF. The CDR3 DNA reads TGCGCCAGCAGCGTCACTGGGGAGCTGTTTTTT. This chain connects TRBV5-1 to TRBJ2-2, with D unclear. The germline V gene has CDR1 SGHRS and CDR2 YFSETQ. The germline V and J ends were trimmed by 4 bases and 8 bases, with 6 bases remaining between them. The CDR3 is 11 residues long.

The CDR3 nucleotides are TGCGCCAGCAGCCCCGGGACAATCGCTGAAGCTTTCTTT. It translates to CASSPGTIAEAFF. This chain connects TRBV5-1 to TRBJ1-1; TRBD1 is a possible D gene (6 bases). Germline CDR1 is SGHRS and CDR2 is YFSETQ. The CDR3 has 13 residues. V was trimmed by 4 bases and J by 6 bases, leaving 13 bases between them.

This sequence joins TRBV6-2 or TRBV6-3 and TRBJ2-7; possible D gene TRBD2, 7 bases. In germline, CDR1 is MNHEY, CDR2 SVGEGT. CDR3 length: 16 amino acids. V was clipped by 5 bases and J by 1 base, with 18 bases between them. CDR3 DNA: TGTGCCAGCAGTGTCTTGGGGGGGGCCGGATCCTACGAGCAGTACTTC. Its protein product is CASSVLGGAGSYEQYF.

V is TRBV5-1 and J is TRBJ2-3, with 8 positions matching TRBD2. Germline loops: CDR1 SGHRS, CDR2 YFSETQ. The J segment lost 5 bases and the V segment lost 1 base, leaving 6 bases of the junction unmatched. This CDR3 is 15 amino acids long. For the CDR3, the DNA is TGCGCCAGCAGCTTGCTAGCGGGTTCGGGAGATACGCAGTATTTT. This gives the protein CASSLLAGSGDTQYF.

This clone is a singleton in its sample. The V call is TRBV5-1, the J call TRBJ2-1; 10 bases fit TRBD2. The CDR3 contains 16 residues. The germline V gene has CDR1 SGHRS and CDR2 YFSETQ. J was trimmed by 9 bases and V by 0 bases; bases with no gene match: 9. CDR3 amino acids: CASSLAPAGGAGEQFF. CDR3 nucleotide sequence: TGCGCCAGCAGCTTGGCCCCAGCGGGGGGGGCGGGTGAGCAGTTCTTC.

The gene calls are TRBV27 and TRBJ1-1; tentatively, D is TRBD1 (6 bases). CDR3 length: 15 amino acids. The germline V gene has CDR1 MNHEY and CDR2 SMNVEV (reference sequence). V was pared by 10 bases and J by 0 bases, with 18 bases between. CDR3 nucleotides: TGTGCCACCCCTGGGGGGGCCCGGGTGAACACTGAAGCTTTCTTT. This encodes CATPGGARVNTEAFF.

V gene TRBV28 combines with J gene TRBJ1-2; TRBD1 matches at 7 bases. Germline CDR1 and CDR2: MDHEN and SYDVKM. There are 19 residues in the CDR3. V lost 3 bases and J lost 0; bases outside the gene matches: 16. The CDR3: CASSFPRGSYGRTNYGYTF. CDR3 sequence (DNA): TGTGCCAGCAGTTTCCCCAGGGGGAGCTACGGACGAACTAACTATGGCTACACCTTC.

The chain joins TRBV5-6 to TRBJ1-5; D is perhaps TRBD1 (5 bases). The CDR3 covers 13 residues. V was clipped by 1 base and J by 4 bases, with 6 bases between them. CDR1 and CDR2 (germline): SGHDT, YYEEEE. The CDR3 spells CASSLRGNQPQHF. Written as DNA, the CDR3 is TGTGCCAGCAGCTTGCGGGGGAATCAGCCCCAGCATTTT.

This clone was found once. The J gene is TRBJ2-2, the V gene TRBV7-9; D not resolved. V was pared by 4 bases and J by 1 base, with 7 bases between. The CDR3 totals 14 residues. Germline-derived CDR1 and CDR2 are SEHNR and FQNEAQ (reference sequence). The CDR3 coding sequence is TGTGCCAGCAGCTCCAGGTGGAACACCGGGGAGCTGTTTTTT. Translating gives CASSSRWNTGELFF.

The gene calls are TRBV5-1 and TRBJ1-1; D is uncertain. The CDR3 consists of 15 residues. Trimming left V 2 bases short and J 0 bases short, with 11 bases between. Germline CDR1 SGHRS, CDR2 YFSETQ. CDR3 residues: CASSFLGPMNTEAFF. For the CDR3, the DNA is TGCGCCAGCAGCTTCCTAGGTCCCATGAACACTGAAGCTTTCTTT.

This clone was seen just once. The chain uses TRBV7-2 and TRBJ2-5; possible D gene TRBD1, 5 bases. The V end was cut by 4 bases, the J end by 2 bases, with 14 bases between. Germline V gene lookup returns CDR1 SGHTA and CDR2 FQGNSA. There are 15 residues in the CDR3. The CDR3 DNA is TGTGCCAGCAGCTCGCAAAGCAGGGTGCAAGAGACCCAGTACTTC. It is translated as CASSSQSRVQETQYF.

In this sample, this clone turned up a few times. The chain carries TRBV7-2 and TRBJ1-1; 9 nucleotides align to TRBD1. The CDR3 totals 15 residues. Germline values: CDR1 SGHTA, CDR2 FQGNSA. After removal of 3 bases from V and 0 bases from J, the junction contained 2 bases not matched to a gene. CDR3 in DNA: TGTGCCAGCAGCTTCCGGACAGGGGTGAACACTGAAGCTTTCTTT. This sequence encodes CASSFRTGVNTEAFF.

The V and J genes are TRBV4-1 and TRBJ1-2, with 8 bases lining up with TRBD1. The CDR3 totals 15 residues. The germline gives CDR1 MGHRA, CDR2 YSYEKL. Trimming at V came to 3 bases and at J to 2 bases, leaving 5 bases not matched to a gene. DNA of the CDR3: TGCGCCAGCAGCCAGCTGCAGGGGGCAAACTATGGCTACACCTTC. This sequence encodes CASSQLQGANYGYTF.

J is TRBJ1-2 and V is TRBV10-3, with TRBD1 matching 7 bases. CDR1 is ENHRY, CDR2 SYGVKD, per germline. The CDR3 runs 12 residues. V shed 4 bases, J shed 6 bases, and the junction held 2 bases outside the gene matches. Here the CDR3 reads CAISVGGNGYTF. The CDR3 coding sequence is TGTGCCATCAGTGTAGGGGGCAATGGCTACACCTTC.

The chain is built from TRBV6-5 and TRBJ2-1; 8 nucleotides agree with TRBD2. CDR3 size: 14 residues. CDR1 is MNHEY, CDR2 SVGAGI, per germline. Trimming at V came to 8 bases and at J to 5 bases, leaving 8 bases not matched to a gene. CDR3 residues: CASQLAAVNNEQFF. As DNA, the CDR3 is TGTGCCAGCCAACTAGCGGCAGTTAACAATGAGCAGTTCTTC.

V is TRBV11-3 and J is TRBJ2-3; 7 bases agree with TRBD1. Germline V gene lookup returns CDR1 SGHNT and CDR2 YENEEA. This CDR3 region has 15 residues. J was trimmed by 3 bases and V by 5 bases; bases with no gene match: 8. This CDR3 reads CASSLNRGWTDTQYF. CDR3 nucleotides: TGTGCCAGCAGCCTCAACAGGGGTTGGACAGATACGCAGTATTTT.

CDR3 coding DNA: TGTGCCAGCAGCTTAAGAGGGGGCCGAGGTGAGACCCAGTACTTC. Its translation is CASSLRGGRGETQYF. The chain employs TRBV7-3 and TRBJ2-5, with TRBD1 matching 7 bases. V trimming: 1 base; J trimming: 5 bases; junction bases outside the gene matches: 7. Germline assignment: CDR1 SGHTA and CDR2 FQGTGA. The CDR3 is 15 amino acids.

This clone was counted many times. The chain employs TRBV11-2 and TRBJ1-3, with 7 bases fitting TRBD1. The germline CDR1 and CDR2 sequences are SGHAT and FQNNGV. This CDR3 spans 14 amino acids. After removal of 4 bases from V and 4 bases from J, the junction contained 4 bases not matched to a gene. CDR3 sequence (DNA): TGTGCCAGCAGCTATGACAGGGACGGAAACACCATATATTTT. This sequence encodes CASSYDRDGNTIYF.

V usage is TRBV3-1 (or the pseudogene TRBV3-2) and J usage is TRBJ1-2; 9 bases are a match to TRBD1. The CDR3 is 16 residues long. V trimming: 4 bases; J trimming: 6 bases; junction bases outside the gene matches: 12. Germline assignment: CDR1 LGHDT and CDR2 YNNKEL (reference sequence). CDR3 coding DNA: TGTGCCAGCAGCCGCCGGGACAGGGAGGATTTCGATGGCTACACCTTC. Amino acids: CASSRRDREDFDGYTF.

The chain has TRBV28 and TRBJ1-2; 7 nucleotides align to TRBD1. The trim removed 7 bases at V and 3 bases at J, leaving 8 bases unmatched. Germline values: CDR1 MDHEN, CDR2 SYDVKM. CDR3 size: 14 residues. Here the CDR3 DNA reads TGTGCCAGCACCGCGACAGGGAGAGACTATGGCTACACCTTC. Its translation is CASTATGRDYGYTF.

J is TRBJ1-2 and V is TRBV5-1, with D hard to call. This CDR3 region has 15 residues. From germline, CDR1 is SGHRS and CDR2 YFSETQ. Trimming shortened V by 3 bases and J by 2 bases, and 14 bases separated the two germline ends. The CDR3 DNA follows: TGCGCCAGCAGCTCGAGGGCCCGAGGGAACTATGGCTACACCTTC. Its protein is CASSSRARGNYGYTF.

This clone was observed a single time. The CDR3 reads CASGDRIEAFF. In DNA, the CDR3 is TGTGCCAGCGGGGACAGGATCGAAGCTTTCTTT. V is TRBV6-5 and J is TRBJ1-1, with 8 bases aligning to TRBD1. This CDR3 has 11 residues. Unmatched junction bases numbered 4, after V lost 8 bases and J lost 8 bases. Germline V gives CDR1 MNHEY, CDR2 SVGAGI.

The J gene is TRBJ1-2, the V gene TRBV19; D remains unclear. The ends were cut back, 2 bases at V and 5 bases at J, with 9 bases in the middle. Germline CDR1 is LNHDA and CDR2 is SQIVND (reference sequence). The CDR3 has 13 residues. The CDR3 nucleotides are TGTGCCAGTAGTATACAGGCAGAGTATGGCTACACCTTC. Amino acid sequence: CASSIQAEYGYTF. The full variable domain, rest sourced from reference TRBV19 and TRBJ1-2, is DGGITQSPKYLFRKEGQNVTLSCEQNLNHDAMYWYRQDPGQGLRLIYYSQIVNDFQKGDIAEGYSVSREKKESFPLTVTSAQKNPTAFYLCASSIQAEYGYTFGSGTRLTVV.